The 30 T cell receptor beta chains listed next were all sequenced from one sample in a study of CD8 T cells in Susac syndrome. With random hexamers, roughly 0.45 to 1 ug RNA was reverse transcribed. Via MiXCR, TCRdb re-called the immunoSEQ multiplex PCR reads, giving one row per CDR3 protein. The sample records under 200,000 distinct CDR3 sequences, 90% to 96% being singletons. The sequencing input was CD4+ T cells from PBMCs. The receptor set was obtained from a human donor with Susac syndrome.

This chain uses TRBV4-1 with TRBJ1-6, with D tentatively TRBD1 (5 bases). Germline-derived CDR1 and CDR2 are MGHRA and YSYEKL. This CDR3 has 16 amino acids. Trimming shortened V by 2 bases and J by 5 bases, and 13 bases separated the two germline ends. DNA for the CDR3: TGCGCCAGCAGCCAATGGTCCCTAGGGGATAATTCACCCCTCCACTTT. It yields the protein CASSQWSLGDNSPLHF.

The CDR3 DNA reads as TGTGCCAGCAGCCAGACAGGGAAGGGATATGGCTACACCTTC. Residues: CASSQTGKGYGYTF. The chain links TRBV3-1 to TRBJ1-2, with TRBD1 matching over 7 bases. The V segment lost 3 bases and the J segment 5 bases; nucleotides outside the gene matches: 6. In germline, CDR1 is LGHDT, CDR2 YNNKEL (reference sequence). This CDR3 contains 14 residues.

The chain has TRBV18 and TRBJ2-1; 9 bases are shared with TRBD2. The CDR3 extends over 15 amino acids. CDR1 KGHSH and CDR2 LQKENI come from the germline V gene. Germline trimming cut 0 bases from V and 5 bases from J; bases unmatched to any gene: 2. The CDR3 DNA sequence: TGTGCCAGCTCACCACCGGCTAGCGGGAACAATGAGCAGTTCTTC. This sequence encodes CASSPPASGNNEQFF.

V gene TRBV4-3 combines with J gene TRBJ1-5; D is unresolved. Trimming left V 4 bases short and J 0 bases short, with 10 bases between. Germline V gives CDR1 LGHNA, CDR2 YSLEER. This CDR3 region has 15 residues. The CDR3: CASSPGRNSNQPQHF. CDR3 DNA sequence: TGCGCCAGCAGCCCCGGACGGAATAGCAATCAGCCCCAGCATTTT.

This rearrangement joins TRBV12-3 or TRBV12-4 to TRBJ1-1; TRBD1 might be the D (6 bases). Trimming shortened V by 1 base and J by 1 base, and 10 bases separated the two germline ends. The CDR3 loop spans 15 amino acids. The DNA of the CDR3 is TGTGCCAGCAGTTTAGGTTCCAGGGGGAACACTGAAGCTTTCTTT. Amino acids: CASSLGSRGNTEAFF.

V usage is TRBV3-1 and J usage is TRBJ1-2, with D possibly TRBD1 on 5 matching bases. Trimming pared 5 bases from V and 8 bases from J, leaving 18 bases between. This CDR3 is built from 14 residues. The V gene's germline CDR1 is LGHDT and CDR2 YNNKEL (reference sequence). The CDR3 sequence: CASSSRGDGRGYTF. CDR3 nucleotides: TGTGCCAGCAGCTCCCGAGGGGACGGGCGAGGCTACACCTTC.

This clonotype was counted once. The chain is built from TRBV20-1 and TRBJ2-7; 8 bases align to TRBD1. CDR1 and CDR2 (germline): DFQATT, SNEGSKA (reference sequence). The CDR3 contains 13 residues. After removal of 6 bases from V and 2 bases from J, the junction contained 6 bases not matched to a gene. Written as DNA, the CDR3 is TGCAGTGCGTTACAGGGGGTAGCCTACGAGCAGTACTTC. Residues: CSALQGVAYEQYF.

Worth noting for this clonotype: Germline is not matched at one junction end, which may reflect a read error. This chain connects TRBV12-5 to TRBJ2-5; TRBD2 might be the D (6 bases). The CDR3 has 12 residues. Germline CDR1 is LGHNT and CDR2 is FRNRAP. The CDR3 sequence is CASVLGGETQYF. The CDR3 DNA follows: TGTGCTAGTGTTTTGGGGGGAGAGACCCAGTACTTC.

In its sample, this clonotype was seen once. J is TRBJ2-1 and V is TRBV29-1, with D hard to call. Trimming left V 4 bases short and J 3 bases short, with 16 bases between. This CDR3 is built from 15 residues. CDR1 and CDR2 from the germline V gene are SQVTM and ANQGSEA. Here the CDR3 reads CSVVGSPINYNEQFF. Written as DNA, the CDR3 is TGCAGCGTTGTAGGCAGCCCCATCAACTACAATGAGCAGTTCTTC.

This chain connects TRBV12-3 or TRBV12-4 to TRBJ2-1; no reliable D call. This CDR3 contains 14 residues. The V end was cut by 6 bases, the J end by 0 bases, with 9 bases between. The CDR3 nucleotides are TGTGCCAGCAGAGCGACGAACTCCTACAATGAGCAGTTCTTC. Encoded protein: CASRATNSYNEQFF.

The chain couples TRBV25-1 to TRBJ1-5, with unresolved D. CDR1 is MGHDK and CDR2 is SYGVNS in the germline V gene. V dropped 3 bases and J dropped 0 bases, with 6 bases sitting between them. The CDR3 spans 14 residues. The CDR3 reads CASSDPYSNQPQHF. CDR3 DNA sequence: TGTGCCAGCAGTGACCCCTATAGCAATCAGCCCCAGCATTTT.

This rearrangement joins TRBV29-1 to TRBJ2-3; possible D gene TRBD1, 6 bases. V was pared by 3 bases and J by 3 bases, with 16 bases between. Per germline, CDR1 SQVTM and CDR2 ANQGSEA. This CDR3 comprises 15 residues. The CDR3 spells CSVDDPRGRTDTQYF. The CDR3 DNA follows: TGCAGCGTTGACGATCCCAGGGGAAGGACAGATACGCAGTATTTT.

The chain joins TRBV30 to TRBJ2-7; unclear D gene. The V and J ends lost 2 bases and 2 bases respectively, with 13 bases between them. The CDR3 covers 14 residues. The germline CDR1 and CDR2 sequences are GTSNPN and SVGIG (reference sequence). The CDR3 is CAWSPRRHPYEQYF. The CDR3 DNA sequence: TGTGCCTGGAGTCCCCGTCGTCACCCCTACGAGCAGTACTTC.

V and J are TRBV20-1 and TRBJ2-5; D might be TRBD2 (5 bases). Trimming stripped 3 bases from V and 2 bases from J, with 13 bases between. Germline lookup yields CDR1 DFQATT and CDR2 SNEGSKA (reference sequence). The CDR3 sequence is 14 residues long. As DNA, the CDR3 is TGCAGTGCTAGCCATCGGGGTCAGCAAGAGACCCAGTACTTC. It is translated as CSASHRGQQETQYF.

This clonotype was detected only once. The genes are TRBV2 and TRBJ2-3; tentatively, D is TRBD2 (6 bases). This CDR3 spans 13 amino acids. The V gene's germline CDR1 is SNHLY and CDR2 FYNNEI. Between the trimmed V and J ends, which lost 6 bases and 1 base, there was a span of 8 bases. The CDR3 region has the DNA TGTGCCAGCAGGACTAGGCGCACAGATACGCAGTATTTT. Residues: CASRTRRTDTQYF.

CDR3 sequence reads: CASSSGWEETQYF. CDR3 bases: TGCGCCAGCAGCTCTGGGTGGGAAGAGACCCAGTACTTC. This chain connects TRBV5-1 to TRBJ2-5; D is undetermined. Germline CDR1 is SGHRS and CDR2 is YFSETQ. The CDR3 extends over 13 amino acids. The germline V and J ends were trimmed by 3 bases and 3 bases, with 9 bases remaining between them.

This chain joins TRBV20-1 and TRBJ2-7, with 7 bases lining up with TRBD1. The length of the CDR3 is 12 residues. Per germline, CDR1 DFQATT and CDR2 SNEGSKA (reference sequence). V gave up 4 bases and J gave up 3 bases; unmatched junction bases: 3. Here the CDR3 DNA reads TGCAGTGCTAAAGGACAGGTCTACGAGCAGTACTTC. Translated: CSAKGQVYEQYF.

This CDR3 is CASSPRTPQNSPLHF. Written as DNA, the CDR3 is TGTGCCAGCAGCCCTCGGACACCACAAAATTCACCCCTCCACTTT. The gene calls are TRBV3-1 and TRBJ1-6, with TRBD1 as a possible D gene (5 bases). CDR1 is LGHDT, CDR2 YNNKEL, per germline (reference sequence). The V end lost 4 bases, the J end lost 7 bases, and 14 bases lay between the germline ends. The CDR3 sequence is 15 residues long.

This clonotype has just one count. The V gene is TRBV5-6, the J gene TRBJ1-1; 7 bases are a match to TRBD1. V was clipped by 3 bases and J by 6 bases; unmatched bases: 5. Per the germline V gene, CDR1 is SGHDT and CDR2 is YYEEEE. This CDR3 comprises 13 residues. In DNA, the CDR3 is TGTGCCAGCAGCTCGACAGGGACAGCTGAAGCTTTCTTT. Protein sequence: CASSSTGTAEAFF.

The chain carries TRBV30 and TRBJ2-3; D gene ambiguous. Per germline, CDR1 GTSNPN and CDR2 SVGIG (reference sequence). The CDR3 has 14 residues. The V end lost 0 bases, the J end lost 4 bases, and 11 bases lay between the germline ends. CDR3 nucleotides: TGTGCCTGGAGTGTAAAGAGACTTTCAGATACGCAGTATTTT. It encodes CAWSVKRLSDTQYF.

The chain has TRBV7-8 and TRBJ2-7, with 9 bases that match TRBD2. Germline values: CDR1 SGHVS, CDR2 FQNEAQ. CDR3 length: 18 residues. V lost 1 base to trimming and J lost 2 bases; unmatched junction nucleotides: 12. The chain's CDR3 is CASSLGSGGRATPYEQYF. In DNA, the CDR3 is TGTGCCAGCAGCTTAGGTAGCGGGGGCCGTGCTACACCCTACGAGCAGTACTTC.

V and J are TRBV6-5 and TRBJ1-5, with D possibly matching TRBD1 (6 bases). The CDR3 totals 15 residues. Per germline, CDR1 MNHEY and CDR2 SVGAGI. Trimming left V 0 bases short and J 10 bases short, with 16 bases between. CDR3 region: CASSYSAGRRGPQHF. DNA of the CDR3: TGTGCCAGCAGTTACTCAGCAGGGCGCAGGGGTCCCCAGCATTTT.

The genes are TRBV29-1 and TRBJ2-2, with TRBD2 identical over 7 bases. The J segment lost 4 bases and the V segment lost 2 bases, leaving 7 bases of the junction unmatched. Germline-derived CDR1 and CDR2 are SQVTM and ANQGSEA. This CDR3 region has 15 residues. CDR3 residues: CSVETSGVGTGELFF. Written as DNA, the CDR3 is TGCAGCGTTGAAACCAGCGGGGTGGGCACCGGGGAGCTGTTTTTT.

In nucleotides, the CDR3 is TGCGCCAGCAGCCAAGATTACACCTTGGGCTACAATGAGCAGTTCTTC. Translating it yields CASSQDYTLGYNEQFF. V usage is TRBV4-1 and J usage is TRBJ2-1, with D hard to call. This CDR3 is built from 16 residues. Germline loops: CDR1 MGHRA, CDR2 YSYEKL. Trimming removed 0 bases from V and 3 bases from J, with 12 bases in between.

The chain links TRBV7-8 to TRBJ1-6, with D unclear. CDR3 length: 16 residues. Per the germline V gene, CDR1 is SGHVS and CDR2 is FQNEAQ. Trimming removed 2 bases at V and 10 bases at J, with 18 bases between. In DNA form, the CDR3 reads TGTGCCAGCAGCTTAAGCGGGCCGACCACTTACTCACCCCTCCACTTT. It yields the protein CASSLSGPTTYSPLHF.

The chain employs TRBV5-1 and TRBJ2-7; D remains unclear. The CDR3 covers 13 residues. CDR1 is SGHRS, CDR2 YFSETQ, per germline. The ends were cut back, 4 bases at V and 7 bases at J, with 15 bases in the middle. CDR3 region: CASSPPAPQEQYF. The DNA of the CDR3 is TGCGCCAGCAGCCCTCCGGCCCCCCAGGAGCAGTACTTC.

This clonotype was recorded once. In DNA form, the CDR3 reads TGTGCCAGCAGCCAAGAGGCTCGTACAACTAGCACAGATACGCAGTATTTT. This sequence encodes CASSQEARTTSTDTQYF. V is TRBV14 and J is TRBJ2-3; D gene unclear. V was clipped by 0 bases and J by 0 bases, with 13 bases between them. Looked up from germline, CDR1 is SGHDN and CDR2 is FVKESK. There are 17 residues in the CDR3.

This rearrangement joins TRBV29-1 to TRBJ1-2; D may be TRBD1 (5 bases). V gave up 6 bases and J gave up 3 bases, with 17 bases separating them. The CDR3 runs to 14 residues. Germline V gene lookup returns CDR1 SQVTM and CDR2 ANQGSEA. The CDR3 sequence: CSVTMGGVDYGYTF. The CDR3 DNA reads TGCAGCGTAACCATGGGGGGGGTGGACTATGGCTACACCTTC.

This clonotype showed up just once. J is TRBJ2-1 and V is TRBV5-8; D is undetermined. Germline V gene data show CDR1 as SGHTS and CDR2 as YDEGEE. V gave up 1 base and J gave up 6 bases, with 8 bases separating them. The CDR3 consists of 13 residues. The DNA of the CDR3 is TGTGCCAGCAGCTTGAGGGTCCCCAATGAGCAGTTCTTC. Translating gives CASSLRVPNEQFF.

The chain employs TRBV6-1 and TRBJ1-5, with 9 bases fitting TRBD1. CDR1 is MNHNS, CDR2 SASEGT, per germline. Losses at the gene ends were 7 bases for V and 5 bases for J; bases not matched to a gene: 12. The CDR3 is 16 amino acids. CDR3 sequence: CASTSERGTGYQPQHF. CDR3 in DNA: TGTGCCAGCACCAGTGAAAGGGGGACAGGGTATCAGCCCCAGCATTTT.